These 24 T cell receptor beta chains were all obtained from the same sample, sequenced in a study of cytomegalovirus exposure and HLA in healthy donors. The PCR was carried out with 60 Vbeta primers and 13 Jbeta primers. Sequenced by immunoSEQ multiplex PCR; TCRdb stores in-frame clones only, minus some. Its clone listing holds 40,000 to 50,000 clones. The sample comprised PBMCs. The receptors stem from a man between 25 and 39 years old in good health and CMV-seronegative.

This chain uses TRBV9 with TRBJ2-7; the D gene is possibly TRBD2 (6 bases). This CDR3 region has 14 residues. The germline V and J ends were trimmed by 3 bases and 4 bases, with 14 bases remaining between them. Per the germline V gene, CDR1 is SGDLS and CDR2 is YYNGEE. Written as DNA, the CDR3 is TGTGCCAGCAGCGCCGGGAGCGGTGGGTACGAGCAGTACTTC. This sequence encodes CASSAGSGGYEQYF.

The gene calls are TRBV18 and TRBJ2-7, with a possible D match to TRBD1 (6 bases). The CDR3 runs 15 residues. From germline, CDR1 is KGHSH and CDR2 LQKENI. V was cut by 2 bases and J by 3 bases, with 14 bases left in between. The CDR3 region is CASSPGRTVGYEQYF. CDR3 sequence (DNA): TGTGCCAGCTCACCAGGACGGACAGTTGGCTACGAGCAGTACTTC.

V is TRBV7-2 and J is TRBJ2-7; D may be TRBD2 (5 bases). Germline values: CDR1 SGHTA, CDR2 FQGNSA. The CDR3 has 13 amino acids. Trimming left V 1 base short and J 3 bases short, with 7 bases between. The CDR3 DNA is TGTGCCAGCAGCTTAGGGGAGTACTACGAGCAGTACTTC. It is translated as CASSLGEYYEQYF.

This rearrangement joins TRBV6-6 to TRBJ2-6; D not certain. Trimming took 7 bases from V and 0 from J, leaving 13 bases between them. The CDR3 loop spans 16 amino acids. Looked up from germline, CDR1 is MNHNY and CDR2 is SVGAGI (reference sequence). The CDR3 reads CASIFSRSSGANVLTF. The CDR3 DNA sequence: TGTGCCAGCATCTTTTCGAGGAGCTCTGGGGCCAACGTCCTGACTTTC.

The rearrangement uses TRBV29-1 and TRBJ1-2; D remains ambiguous. The CDR3 extends over 11 amino acids. Trimming stripped 0 bases from V and 3 bases from J, with 2 bases between. The germline CDR1 and CDR2 sequences are SQVTM and ANQGSEA. CDR3 DNA: TGCAGCGTTGAAGACTACTATGGCTACACCTTC. Amino acids: CSVEDYYGYTF.

This sequence joins TRBV9 and TRBJ2-1, with 7 positions matching TRBD2. The germline CDR1 and CDR2 sequences are SGDLS and YYNGEE. J was trimmed by 3 bases and V by 4 bases; bases with no gene match: 10. This CDR3 is built from 16 residues. The CDR3 sequence is CASSSILAEDYNEQFF. CDR3 coding DNA: TGTGCCAGCAGCTCCATTCTAGCGGAGGACTACAATGAGCAGTTCTTC.

This chain connects TRBV7-9 to TRBJ1-1; D is possibly TRBD1 (5 bases). This CDR3 is built from 13 residues. The V end lost 8 bases, the J end lost 0 bases, and 10 bases lay between the germline ends. Germline V CDR1 and CDR2: SEHNR, FQNEAQ (reference sequence). The CDR3 is CASDSGLNTEAFF. Here the CDR3 DNA reads TGTGCCAGCGATTCAGGGTTGAACACTGAAGCTTTCTTT. The entire variable domain, with the rest obtained from reference TRBV7-9 and TRBJ1-1, is as follows: DTGVSQNPRHKITKRGQNVTFRCDPISEHNRLYWYRQTLGQGPEFLTYFQNEAQLEKSRLLSDRFSAERPKGSFSTLEIQRTEQGDSAMYLCASDSGLNTEAFFGQGTRLTVV.

The chain is built from TRBV7-6 and TRBJ1-2; no clear D. The V gene lost 1 base and the J gene lost 3 bases, with 15 bases spanning the gap. The CDR3 is 16 amino acids. CDR1 is SGHVS, CDR2 FNYEAQ, per germline. As DNA, the CDR3 is TGTGCCAGCAGCTTAGGTCCGGGCCCGGAGGACTATGGCTACACCTTC. Amino acid sequence: CASSLGPGPEDYGYTF.

This clone ranks as medium-sized in terms of frequency. The J gene is TRBJ2-7, the V gene TRBV7-9, with 12 bases fitting TRBD2. Germline V gene sequence: CDR1 SEHNR, CDR2 FQNEAQ (reference sequence). This CDR3 region has 16 residues. The V segment lost 3 bases and the J segment 5 bases; nucleotides outside the gene matches: 8. The CDR3 reads CASSFGLAGPPNEQYF. The CDR3 nucleotides are TGTGCCAGCAGCTTTGGACTAGCGGGGCCACCTAACGAGCAGTACTTC.

As DNA, the CDR3 is TGCAGCGTGTGTCCGGGACTATCCGGCTACGAGCAGTACTTC. It translates to CSVCPGLSGYEQYF. The genes are TRBV29-1 and TRBJ2-7, with 7 bases that match TRBD2. After removal of 6 bases from V and 3 bases from J, the junction contained 11 bases not matched to a gene. The germline gives CDR1 SQVTM, CDR2 ANQGSEA. The CDR3 length is 14 residues.

V gene TRBV30 combines with J gene TRBJ2-1; the D gene is possibly TRBD1 (5 bases). The CDR3 has 14 amino acids. Trimming removed 3 bases from V and 7 bases from J, with 16 bases in between. The V gene's germline CDR1 is GTSNPN and CDR2 SVGIG (reference sequence). CDR3 sequence: CAWSAPLTGNEQFF. The CDR3 bases are TGTGCCTGGAGCGCACCTCTAACAGGAAATGAGCAGTTCTTC.

V gene TRBV15 combines with J gene TRBJ1-1; 8 bases align to TRBD1. Trimming removed 0 bases from V and 4 bases from J; junction bases left unmatched: 13. CDR3 length: 18 residues. CDR1 and CDR2 (germline): LNHNV, YYDKDF (reference sequence). As DNA, the CDR3 is TGTGCCACCAGCAGAGAGTTCGGACAGGGTACTCAGGGCACTGAAGCTTTCTTT. Translation gives CATSREFGQGTQGTEAFF.

This chain uses TRBV30 with TRBJ1-1; 7 nucleotides agree with TRBD1. Germline V gene sequence: CDR1 GTSNPN, CDR2 SVGIG (reference sequence). This CDR3 contains 12 residues. V dropped 3 bases and J dropped 6; count of bases not matched to a gene: 4. The CDR3 sequence: CAWRDRVAEAFF. CDR3 sequence (DNA): TGTGCCTGGAGAGACAGGGTAGCTGAAGCTTTCTTT.

The chain links TRBV29-1 to TRBJ1-5; D is possibly TRBD1 (5 bases). The CDR3 is 13 amino acids. Germline V gives CDR1 SQVTM, CDR2 ANQGSEA. Trimming removed 4 bases at V and 4 bases at J, with 11 bases between. CDR3: CSVGDGGNQPQHF. CDR3 coding DNA: TGCAGCGTTGGGGACGGGGGGAATCAGCCCCAGCATTTT.

V usage is TRBV15 and J usage is TRBJ1-1; TRBD1 might be the D (5 bases). The CDR3 consists of 15 residues. V lost 1 base, J lost 1 base, and 10 bases lay in between. Germline V gene sequence: CDR1 LNHNV, CDR2 YYDKDF (reference sequence). CDR3 nucleotides: TGTGCCACCAGCAGAGCCGGGGGAGGGAACACTGAAGCTTTCTTT. It translates to CATSRAGGGNTEAFF.

DNA for the CDR3: TGTGCCAGCAGTGGGACAGCTCTATTCAACTATGGCTACACCTTC. Translated: CASSGTALFNYGYTF. The chain carries TRBV6-1 and TRBJ1-2; a weak D match, TRBD1 (6 bases). Germline CDR1 and CDR2: MNHNS and SASEGT. The CDR3 has 15 amino acids. V dropped 4 bases and J dropped 2 bases, with 14 bases sitting between them.

The chain is built from TRBV4-3 and TRBJ2-7, with TRBD2 identical over 12 bases. CDR1 is LGHNA, CDR2 YSLEER, per germline. CDR3 size: 14 residues. The trim removed 4 bases at V and 5 bases at J, leaving 3 bases unmatched. The CDR3 nucleotides are TGCGCCAGCAGCCCGAGACTAGCGGGAGACGAGCAGTACTTC. Encoded protein: CASSPRLAGDEQYF.

This sequence joins TRBV7-9 and TRBJ1-1, with 10 bases lining up with TRBD1. Germline V gives CDR1 SEHNR, CDR2 FQNEAQ (reference sequence). The CDR3 is made up of 18 amino acids. Losses at the gene ends were 4 bases for V and 5 bases for J; bases not matched to a gene: 16. The CDR3 nucleotides are TGTGCCAGCAGCTACATTGACAGGGGGCTCATATCGGGGACTGAAGCTTTCTTT. Protein: CASSYIDRGLISGTEAFF.

The V call is TRBV5-1, the J call TRBJ1-1; 11 bases agree with TRBD1. The CDR3 is 15 residues long. The germline V gene has CDR1 SGHRS and CDR2 YFSETQ. The trim removed 5 bases at V and 5 bases at J, leaving 8 bases unmatched. Here the CDR3 reads CASSRTGGAGTEAFF. CDR3 DNA sequence: TGCGCCAGCAGTAGGACAGGGGGCGCGGGAACTGAAGCTTTCTTT. The complete variable domain, with remaining parts taken from reference TRBV5-1 and TRBJ1-1, reads KAGVTQTPRYLIKTRGQQVTLSCSPISGHRSVSWYQQTPGQGLQFLFEYFSETQRNKGNFPGRFSGRQFSNSRSEMNVSTLELGDSALYLCASSRTGGAGTEAFFGQGTRLTVV.

The chain recombines TRBV5-1 with TRBJ2-1, with D perhaps matching TRBD2 (6 bases). V lost 3 bases and J lost 5, with 12 bases in between. CDR1 is SGHRS and CDR2 is YFSETQ in the germline V gene. The CDR3 length is 14 residues. The CDR3 loop reads CASSSLAHNNEQFF. The CDR3 DNA reads TGCGCCAGCAGCTCTCTAGCGCACAACAATGAGCAGTTCTTC.

The chain carries TRBV19 and TRBJ2-2, with 7 bases lining up with TRBD2. Germline V gene lookup returns CDR1 LNHDA and CDR2 SQIVND (reference sequence). CDR3 length: 15 residues. The junction had 0 bases not matched to a gene; V was cut back by 2 bases and J by 0 bases. The DNA of the CDR3 is TGTGCCAGTAGTATACGGGGGGCGAACACCGGGGAGCTGTTTTTT. This translates into CASSIRGANTGELFF.

This sequence joins TRBV4-3 and TRBJ2-3; tentatively, D is TRBD2 (5 bases). Germline loops: CDR1 LGHNA, CDR2 YSLEER. V was clipped by 0 bases and J by 4 bases, with 14 bases between them. This CDR3 is built from 16 residues. In DNA, the CDR3 is TGCGCCAGCAGCCAAGATTGGCTAGCTGTTCCAGATACGCAGTATTTT. Translating it yields CASSQDWLAVPDTQYF.

The CDR3 sequence is CASSYSEGNTEAFF. For the CDR3, the DNA is TGTGCCAGCAGTTACTCAGAGGGGAACACTGAAGCTTTCTTT. This chain links TRBV6-6 with TRBJ1-1; no firm D call. Trimming removed 0 bases from V and 1 base from J, with 6 bases in between. The germline CDR1 and CDR2 sequences are MNHNY and SVGAGI (reference sequence). CDR3 length: 14 amino acids.

The chain uses TRBV13 and TRBJ1-1, with a tentative D call TRBD1 (6 bases). The CDR3 loop spans 13 amino acids. V was trimmed by 0 bases and J by 11 bases, leaving 13 bases between them. The germline V gene encodes CDR1 PRHDT and CDR2 FYEKMQ (reference sequence). CDR3: CASSLGGTPPAFF. The CDR3, as DNA: TGTGCCAGCAGCTTAGGCGGGACACCTCCTGCTTTCTTT.